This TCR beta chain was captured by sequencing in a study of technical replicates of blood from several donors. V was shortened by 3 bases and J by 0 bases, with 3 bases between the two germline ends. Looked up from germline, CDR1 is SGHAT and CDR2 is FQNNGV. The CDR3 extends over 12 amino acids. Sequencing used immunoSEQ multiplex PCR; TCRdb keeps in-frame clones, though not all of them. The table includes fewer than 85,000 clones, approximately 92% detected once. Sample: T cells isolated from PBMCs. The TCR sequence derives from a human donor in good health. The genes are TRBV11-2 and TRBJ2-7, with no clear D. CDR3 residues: CASSFLSYEQYF. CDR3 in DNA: TGTGCCAGCAGCTTTCTCTCCTACGAGCAGTACTTC.